Reported below is one T cell receptor beta chain. The sample holds a few counts of this clonotype. There is no known antigen for this receptor. There are no base qualities to consult, and no much larger clone falls within one base. Per the germline V gene, SGHTA is the CDR1 and FQGNSA is the CDR2. Including the terminal cysteine and phenylalanine, the CDR3 comprises 14 residues. The DNA shown is the 42-base CDR3, in frame from base 1. This entry belongs to a study of blood T cells in healthy people across ages (dated by TCRdb to the mid-2010s). At the level of the whole study: In model experiments, roughly one uniquely barcoded TCR beta cDNA molecule per two T cells was captured by template switching. To track age-related changes in TCR beta repertoire diversity, the study relied on deep sequencing normalized with unique cDNA molecular identifiers. The donors were divided into four age groups: young (average around 15 years), middle-aged (around 37), aged (roughly 60) and long-lived (approximately 74). For two donors (one aged 18 to 29 and one aged 80 or older), the study analyzed two additional independent replicas of 1 million unique cDNA reads from the same blood draw. Overall study results and their limits: Conclusive comparison of naive and antigen-experienced compartments was prevented by the profiling of bulk unsorted PBMCs. Compared with the aged group, more naive CD4+ T cells, fewer expanded clones and increased TCR diversity were shown by the long-lived group, suggesting age selection. The CMV infection status of donors was not known, potentially confounding age-related changes in expanded clonotypes. Estimates of total diversity based on one million sequenced T cells were regarded as lower bounds and as underestimates. The percentage of naive T cells measured by flow cytometry correlated strongly with observed TCR beta diversity. As age increased, observed TCR beta diversity per million T cells dropped in a roughly linear way, and a significant reduction was already evident by age 40.

Donors were 40 or so systemically healthy Caucasian individuals from Russia aged roughly 6 to 90 years. Ten milliliters of peripheral blood were drawn from each donor into EDTA-treated Vacutainer tubes. Ficoll-Paque density-gradient centrifugation was used to isolate PBMCs, with at least 6.5 million obtained per sample. Trizol reagent was used to extract total RNA from the PBMCs, yielding at least 5.5 micrograms per sample. Naive CD45RAhigh/CD27high T cell percentages were measured by flow cytometry on a PBMC aliquot from every donor. Receptor libraries were prepared by 5' RACE. TCRdb shows the sequencer as Illumina HiSeq 2500. A second PCR of roughly 7 to 12 cycles was run with a J-beta primer mix and a sample-barcoded 5' primer. A template-switch 5' adaptor carrying 12 random nucleotides introduced a unique molecular identifier onto each TCR beta cDNA molecule. At least 2.5 million CDR3-containing paired-end reads were obtained from each sample. The Mint cDNA synthesis kit, primed by a TRBC-specific oligonucleotide, was used to synthesize first-strand cDNA from all RNA. After uracil-DNA glycosylase treatment, a first 18-cycle PCR used universal primers M1SS and BC2_uni_R on all cDNA. In the paper's pipeline: Each sample was normalized by randomly selecting 1 million high-quality reads, each carrying a distinct molecular identifier. Instead of being binned into consensus sequences, reads with shared molecular identifiers were discarded. MiTCR, set to a Q25 quality threshold and the strictest error-elimination algorithm, was used for CDR3 identification, clonotype clustering and error correction. Lower-bound total TCR beta diversity was estimated with a nonparametric unseen species model using Euler transformation. TCRdb itself trimmed the public reads at Q25 with fastp, ran MiXCR and retained productive beta chains. CDR3 protein sequences are deduplicated, and each keeps its most common genes and DNA. The V and J calls, along with clone size, are taken from TCRdb and not from the paper's own processing. Here the sample has about 1 million distinct CDR3 sequences; approximately 25% occur a single time. The ten biggest clones cover 0.65% to 0.75% of the sample.

These data also formed part of another study, on T cells of mothers and their children. The second investigation adds: The donors were nine systemically healthy Caucasian individuals, made up of three mothers and their six children. cDNA synthesis used all of the extracted RNA, with roughly 1.5 ug of RNA in each 15 ul reaction. In the second PCR, sample barcodes and 2-4 random nucleotides were introduced via the M1S primer. Over 8.5 million TCR beta CDR3 reads came from each mother, compared with 3.3 million or so reads from each child. TCR recombination output is similarly shaped by thymic selection in related and unrelated pairs, with a minor effect exerted by inherited differences. Related mother-child pairs always showed normalized repertoire overlap that was slightly higher than in unrelated mother-child pairs, though the difference was never significant. No persistent microchimeric T cell clones were detected, at a sensitivity of approximately 110 clones per million clonotypes. To look for features that set related mother-child pairs apart from unrelated individuals, the researchers ran deep NGS to compare the TCR beta repertoires of mothers and children. On average, the children were around 11 +/- 4 years old, while the mothers were approximately 40 +/- 4 years old. After adapter ligation was performed with NEBNext reagents, the libraries were sequenced on an Illumina HiSeq 2000 with 100+100 nt paired-end reads. To avoid cross-contamination, the mother libraries and the child libraries were prepared a month apart and sequenced in separate runs. For each donor, between roughly 450,000 and 2,100,000 distinct TCR beta clonotypes were identified. Naive TCR beta clonotypes were estimated from low-frequency clonotypes matched to each donor's FACS-determined naive share, without sorting.

The chain links TRBV7-2 with TRBJ2-5; the D gene cannot be named for sure. With the DNA end fitting TRBJ2-7 better, the J assignment may be wrong. The sequenced sample consisted of blood. The sequence was obtained from a girl aged 2-10 years in good health. The bases are TGTGCCAGCAGGTCGTCGTCGCTTTACTACGAGCAGTACTTC. This sequence encodes CASRSSSLYYEQYF.